The 30 T cell receptor beta chains given below trace back to one sample, sequenced in a study of blood T cell repertoires in COVID-19. Generated by immunoSEQ multiplex PCR, the TCRdb table keeps only in-frame clones and is missing some. Among approximately 290,000 clones, 70% to 90% were seen once, and the ten largest hold about 4.3%. The source material was PBMCs or T cells enriched from blood (not recorded which). Source of these receptors: a woman under 40 who had recovered from COVID-19.

The V and J genes are TRBV12-5 and TRBJ2-7, with 11 bases identical to TRBD2. Trimming at V came to 5 bases and at J to 1 base, leaving 13 bases not matched to a gene. The CDR3 extends over 18 amino acids. CDR1 LGHNT and CDR2 FRNRAP come from the germline V gene. The chain's CDR3 is CASGALPGLADYSYEQYF. The CDR3 DNA sequence: TGTGCTAGTGGTGCCCTCCCGGGACTAGCGGACTATTCCTACGAGCAGTACTTC.

The chain carries TRBV12-5 and TRBJ1-1; TRBD1 aligns across 7 bases. Losses at the gene ends were 4 bases for V and 2 bases for J; bases not matched to a gene: 7. Germline V CDR1 and CDR2: LGHNT, FRNRAP. This CDR3 region has 15 residues. CDR3 protein: CASGSEWDSNTEAFF. CDR3 nucleotides: TGTGCTAGTGGTTCGGAATGGGACAGTAACACTGAAGCTTTCTTT.

The V gene is TRBV4-1, the J gene TRBJ1-5; D possibly corresponds to TRBD1 (6 bases). In germline, CDR1 is MGHRA, CDR2 YSYEKL. CDR3 length equals 15 residues. With 1 base removed from V and 6 bases from J, the gap between germline ends came to 13 bases. CDR3 region: CASSQGTGWGQPQHF. CDR3 nucleotides: TGCGCCAGCAGCCAAGGTACAGGGTGGGGTCAGCCCCAGCATTTT.

The rearrangement links TRBV7-9 to TRBJ2-7; D ambiguous. CDR3 size: 13 residues. Germline V gene lookup returns CDR1 SEHNR and CDR2 FQNEAQ (reference sequence). V was cut by 4 bases and J by 0 bases, with 7 bases left in between. CDR3: CASSSRVSYEQYF. In nucleotides, the CDR3 is TGTGCCAGCAGCTCCCGGGTCTCCTACGAGCAGTACTTC.

J is TRBJ1-1 and V is TRBV6-5, with a possible D match to TRBD1 (6 bases). This CDR3 contains 16 residues. V gave up 2 bases and J gave up 0 bases, with 13 bases separating them. Germline loops: CDR1 MNHEY, CDR2 SVGAGI. The CDR3 coding sequence is TGTGCCAGCAGTTACGGTCGGGCAGGGGTGAACACTGAAGCTTTCTTT. It specifies CASSYGRAGVNTEAFF.

The CDR3 DNA reads as TGTGCCAGCTCCCCCACGGGGAGCGAAGACTATGGCTACACCTTC. Protein: CASSPTGSEDYGYTF. This rearrangement joins TRBV18 to TRBJ1-2; D call uncertain. In germline, CDR1 is KGHSH, CDR2 LQKENI. Trimming removed 6 bases from V and 3 bases from J, with 17 bases in between. The CDR3 totals 15 residues.

The V gene is TRBV5-1, the J gene TRBJ1-4; D unclear. The V gene lost 4 bases and the J gene lost 4 bases, with 17 bases spanning the gap. This CDR3 is 16 amino acids long. Germline V gives CDR1 SGHRS, CDR2 YFSETQ. CDR3 in DNA: TGCGCCAGCAGCCCCGGTGGCAGCGGAGTTAATGAAAAACTGTTTTTT. This codes for CASSPGGSGVNEKLFF.

The chain combines TRBV6-6 with TRBJ1-2; D remains ambiguous. V shed 0 bases and J shed 8 bases, with 10 bases lying between them. From germline, CDR1 is MNHNY and CDR2 SVGAGI (reference sequence). The CDR3 contains 13 residues. The CDR3 sequence is CASSYSASGGYTF. The CDR3 DNA sequence: TGTGCCAGCAGTTACTCGGCCTCGGGGGGCTACACCTTC.

The chain employs TRBV5-4 and TRBJ2-1; 10 positions match TRBD2. Germline CDR1 and CDR2: SGHNT and YYREEE (reference sequence). Trimming cost V 1 base and J 9 bases; bases outside gene matches: 7. The CDR3 runs to 15 residues. The CDR3 nucleotides are TGTGCCAGCAGCTTGACGCCTAGCGGGAGTGGTGAGCAGTTCTTC. This translates into CASSLTPSGSGEQFF.

V and J are TRBV7-2 and TRBJ2-3; 9 bases agree with TRBD1. CDR1 and CDR2 (germline): SGHTA, FQGNSA. The CDR3 is 14 amino acids. V trimming: 5 bases; J trimming: 8 bases; junction bases outside the gene matches: 8. The CDR3 protein is CASSLGTGKATQYF. CDR3 nucleotides: TGTGCCAGCAGCCTGGGGACAGGGAAGGCTACGCAGTATTTT.

The J gene is TRBJ1-5, the V gene TRBV10-3, with D perhaps matching TRBD1 (6 bases). Germline CDR1 reads ENHRY; CDR2 reads SYGVKD. The V and J ends lost 4 bases and 0 bases respectively, with 10 bases between them. The CDR3 is 15 residues long. CDR3 protein: CAISVAGDSNQPQHF. In DNA form, the CDR3 reads TGTGCCATCAGTGTGGCAGGGGATAGCAATCAGCCCCAGCATTTT.

V is TRBV9 and J is TRBJ2-2; 9 bases map to TRBD1. CDR1 and CDR2 from the germline V gene are SGDLS and YYNGEE. The CDR3 runs to 15 residues. Unmatched junction bases numbered 7, after V lost 4 bases and J lost 6 bases. The CDR3: CASSSRDREAGELFF. In DNA form, the CDR3 reads TGTGCCAGCAGCTCCCGGGACAGGGAGGCCGGGGAGCTGTTTTTT.

The gene calls are TRBV28 and TRBJ1-4; D might be TRBD1 (6 bases). CDR1 and CDR2 from the germline V gene are MDHEN and SYDVKM. V lost 4 bases to trimming and J lost 3 bases, with 9 bases between them. The CDR3 totals 14 residues. The CDR3 here is CASSYTGSNEKLFF. CDR3 nucleotides: TGTGCCAGCAGTTACACAGGGTCTAATGAAAAACTGTTTTTT.

CDR3 DNA sequence: TGTGCCAGCAGTGACGACAGGGGAAGACCCACTGAAGCTTTCTTT. Protein product: CASSDDRGRPTEAFF. This sequence joins TRBV2 and TRBJ1-1, with TRBD1 matching 8 bases. J lost 4 bases, V lost 3 bases, and 7 bases had no gene match. CDR3 length: 15 residues. Germline values: CDR1 SNHLY, CDR2 FYNNEI.

The J gene is TRBJ1-1, the V gene TRBV6-5; D is undetermined. The CDR3 has 15 amino acids. Trimming removed 6 bases at V and 5 bases at J, with 19 bases between. In germline, CDR1 is MNHEY, CDR2 SVGAGI. In DNA form, the CDR3 reads TGTGCCAGCAGCCCCTCCCCGGGGTTTAGGACTGAAGCTTTCTTT. Encoded protein: CASSPSPGFRTEAFF.

This clone was seen a few times. The CDR3 coding sequence is TGTGCCAGCAGTGAAGGACTCTATGGCTACACCTTC. Amino acids: CASSEGLYGYTF. The chain couples TRBV6-1 to TRBJ1-2; unclear D gene. CDR1 is MNHNS, CDR2 SASEGT, per germline. Trimming cost V 1 base and J 4 bases, with 4 bases left between them. CDR3 length: 12 residues.

About this clone: Other DNA sequences in this sample translate to the same CDR3. The CDR3 reads CASSPSRHTYEAFF. The CDR3 region has the DNA TGTGCCAGCAGCCCATCCCGCCATACTTACGAAGCTTTCTTT. The rearrangement joins TRBV7-9 to TRBJ1-1; D unclear. With 5 bases removed from V and 8 bases from J, the gap between germline ends came to 18 bases. The length of the CDR3 is 14 residues. Germline CDR1 is SEHNR and CDR2 is FQNEAQ (reference sequence).

This chain connects TRBV30 to TRBJ2-3; D uncertain. The CDR3 runs 15 residues. Deletions cut 4 bases from V and 6 bases from J, with 20 bases between. Germline V gives CDR1 GTSNPN, CDR2 SVGIG (reference sequence). CDR3 in DNA: TGTGCCTGGACCCCGCATGATAGCCCTTTTGATACGCAGTATTTT. It specifies CAWTPHDSPFDTQYF.

V is TRBV11-3 and J is TRBJ2-1; D might be TRBD2 (6 bases). Germline lookup yields CDR1 SGHNT and CDR2 YENEEA. The V and J ends lost 5 bases and 3 bases respectively, with 17 bases between them. The CDR3 consists of 16 residues. The DNA of the CDR3 is TGTGCCAGCAGCACCCGATTAGCGGTTGACTACAATGAGCAGTTCTTC. Protein sequence: CASSTRLAVDYNEQFF.

This sequence joins TRBV18 and TRBJ1-6; the D is unclear. V was pared by 6 bases and J by 6 bases, with 12 bases between. CDR3 length equals 14 residues. Germline CDR1 and CDR2: KGHSH and LQKENI. The CDR3 bases are TGTGCCAGCTCTCCCCGGGAGAGTAATTCACCCCTCCACTTT. This gives the protein CASSPRESNSPLHF. The full variable domain, with the rest looked up from reference TRBV18 and TRBJ1-6, is NAGVMQNPRHLVRRRGQEARLRCSPMKGHSHVYWYRQLPEEGLKFMVYLQKENIIDESGMPKERFSAEFPKEGPSILRIQQVVRGDSAAYFCASSPRESNSPLHFGNGTRLTVT.

The gene calls are TRBV2 and TRBJ2-1; TRBD1 aligns across 10 bases. The trim removed 6 bases at V and 2 bases at J, leaving 4 bases unmatched. Germline CDR1 and CDR2: SNHLY and FYNNEI. The length of the CDR3 is 15 residues. CDR3 amino acids: CASSTDRGAYNEQFF. The CDR3 bases are TGTGCCAGCAGCACGGACAGGGGGGCCTACAATGAGCAGTTCTTC.

The chain uses TRBV2 and TRBJ2-5; 10 bases fit TRBD2. Trimming removed 4 bases from V and 5 bases from J; junction bases left unmatched: 4. CDR3 length equals 14 residues. Germline V gene lookup returns CDR1 SNHLY and CDR2 FYNNEI. The CDR3 spells CASSVAGGSETQYF. The CDR3 DNA reads TGTGCCAGCAGTGTAGCGGGAGGCTCGGAGACCCAGTACTTC.

The rearrangement uses TRBV6-5 and TRBJ1-6; no definite D call. With 4 bases removed from V and 4 bases from J, the gap between germline ends came to 14 bases. Looked up from germline, CDR1 is MNHEY and CDR2 is SVGAGI. This CDR3 is 16 amino acids long. As DNA, the CDR3 is TGTGCCAGCAGTTCGCTAATTCGGGGTTATAATTCACCCCTCCACTTT. This gives the protein CASSSLIRGYNSPLHF.

The chain has TRBV19 and TRBJ2-2; 7 nucleotides match TRBD1. Germline loops: CDR1 LNHDA, CDR2 SQIVND (reference sequence). V shed 7 bases, J shed 4 bases, and the junction held 9 bases outside the gene matches. This CDR3 has 15 amino acids. CDR3 region: CASKWTGGSTGELFF. CDR3 bases: TGTGCCAGTAAATGGACAGGAGGTAGCACCGGGGAGCTGTTTTTT.

This rearrangement joins TRBV7-2 to TRBJ2-5, with 10 bases aligning to TRBD2. Germline-derived CDR1 and CDR2 are SGHTA and FQGNSA. V was pared by 3 bases and J by 3 bases, with 4 bases of the junction left unmatched. This CDR3 has 15 amino acids. The CDR3 protein is CASSFGLAGEETQYF. DNA for the CDR3: TGTGCCAGCAGCTTTGGGCTAGCGGGGGAAGAGACCCAGTACTTC.

The J gene is TRBJ1-1, the V gene TRBV11-2, with 8 bases lining up with TRBD1. After removal of 5 bases from V and 11 bases from J, the junction contained 13 bases not matched to a gene. CDR3 length: 14 amino acids. Per germline, CDR1 SGHAT and CDR2 FQNNGV. CDR3 sequence (DNA): TGTGCCAGCAGCCTCACCGGGACAGGCCTAGTCGCTTTCTTT. Its translation is CASSLTGTGLVAFF.

The chain uses TRBV5-8 and TRBJ2-2; maybe TRBD1 (5 bases). Trimming left V 4 bases short and J 0 bases short, with 7 bases between. The germline CDR1 and CDR2 sequences are SGHTS and YDEGEE. The CDR3 covers 14 residues. This CDR3 reads CASSGHTNTGELFF. The CDR3 DNA is TGTGCCAGCAGCGGACACACGAACACCGGGGAGCTGTTTTTT.

The J gene is TRBJ1-2, the V gene TRBV27, with 9 bases fitting TRBD1. V was clipped by 6 bases and J by 8 bases; unmatched bases: 10. Germline V lookup: CDR1 MNHEY, CDR2 SMNVEV (reference sequence). This CDR3 comprises 14 residues. CDR3 sequence (DNA): TGTGCCAGCAGCCCTACCGGGACAGGGTTGGGCTACACCTTC. It specifies CASSPTGTGLGYTF.

The rearrangement uses TRBV10-1 and TRBJ2-2; 11 bases fit TRBD1. Losses at the gene ends were 3 bases for V and 3 bases for J; bases not matched to a gene: 6. Germline CDR1 is WNHNN and CDR2 is SYGVQD (reference sequence). The CDR3 is made up of 17 amino acids. The CDR3: CASSDRGQGGHTGELFF. The CDR3, as DNA: TGCGCCAGCAGTGACCGGGGACAGGGGGGCCACACCGGGGAGCTGTTTTTT.

The rearrangement joins TRBV5-6 to TRBJ1-1, with D maybe TRBD1 (6 bases). In germline, CDR1 is SGHDT, CDR2 YYEEEE. The V and J ends lost 0 bases and 3 bases respectively, with 18 bases between them. The length of the CDR3 is 17 residues. CDR3 nucleotide sequence: TGTGCCAGCAGCTTGGATTTTTTCGGGGGGCCTGACACTGAAGCTTTCTTT. Protein product: CASSLDFFGGPDTEAFF.